The sequence of this TCR beta chain was determined in a study of cytomegalovirus exposure and HLA in healthy donors (dated by TCRdb to 2016 to 2017). About the investigation overall: According to a later analysis, the roughly 120 validation repertoires were produced on the same platform as the roughly 700 repertoires of the first cohort. The study aimed to test whether signatures of past pathogen exposure could be identified by cataloging public T cell receptors. To predict cytomegalovirus infection status, the study brought together high-throughput TCR immunosequencing, statistical association of individual TCRs with disease status, and machine learning. A separate validation cohort of approximately 120 different subjects was used in addition to the 666-subject first cohort. Points the paper makes about the study in general: Most TCR sequences were seen in very few donors, while some public TCRs were found in many individuals. A later analysis found that TCRs clustered in the first cohort also tended to co-occur in the approximately 120 validation repertoires, with just under 95% of cluster scores above 0. All 120 or so repertoires were used to score co-occurrence in the validation cohort in a later analysis, because that analysis had no HLA typing for the cohort. In the study, some 160 TCR beta chains were listed as associated with cytomegalovirus. In both the original and validation cohorts, the classifier was reported to diagnose cytomegalovirus status with high specificity and sensitivity. In vitro tests confirmed that a few of the cytomegalovirus-associated TCR beta chains recognize cytomegalovirus antigens. According to the authors, the approach could potentially be generalized to other disease states and immunological phenotypes.

As to this clone: No antigen is known for it. Base-call qualities are not available, and no considerably larger clone is one nucleotide away.

The donors belonged to the validation cohort of 120 subjects, which was separate from the approximately 700-subject first cohort. CDR1 and CDR2, looked up from the germline V gene (reference sequence), are PRHDT and FYEKMQ. From V the trimming removes 1 base and from J it removes 1 base, while the gene matches leave 3 bases of the junction unaccounted for. Measured from the cysteine to the phenylalanine, the CDR3 is 16 residues long. This entry keeps only the CDR3 DNA: 48 bases, framed from base 1. Libraries were prepared through the immunoSEQ multiplex PCR assay. The published analysis was carried out like this. A statistical classification framework was developed to diagnose cytomegalovirus status using the catalog of TCR beta chain sequences. Drawn from immuneACCESS, this table holds only the in-frame rearrangements with V and J called that TCRdb kept. Clones are partly lost; checked studies trace under half to an unresolved V gene and leave the rest unexplained. Clone size and V and J calls were adopted from that table, with D and trimming inferred from the DNA. In this sample the table shows some 120,000 clones, around 92% of which occur a single time. Over 3% of the sample is in the top ten clones.

The TCR comes from a man aged 30 to 39 in good health and CMV-seronegative. The source material was PBMCs. This receptor chain uses TRBV13 and TRBJ2-2, with TRBD2 identical over 7 junction bases. The DNA sequence follows: TGTGCCAGCAGCTTAGAGGCGGGGGTGAACACCGGGGAGCTGTTTTTT. Translated, this gives CASSLEAGVNTGELFF.